Following are 7 T cell receptor beta chains from one sample sequenced in a study of response to subunit inactivated influenza vaccine. MiXCR was run by TCRdb on the RT-PCR reads, yielding one entry per CDR3 protein. The data show hundreds of thousands of distinct CDR3 sequences, about 25% seen once. Source: CD4+ T cells sorted from PBMCs, taken 5 days after vaccination. The receptors originated from a man aged 45-60 years who received an inactivated influenza vaccine.

This clonotype has just a few counts. The CDR3 DNA is TGTGCCAGCAGCCCAGGACAGGGGCGATCCTACGAGCAGTACTTC. Its protein is CASSPGQGRSYEQYF. The chain links TRBV7-2 to TRBJ2-7; TRBD1 aligns across 9 bases. This CDR3 region has 15 residues. After removal of 5 bases from V and 1 base from J, the junction contained 6 bases not matched to a gene. Germline V lookup: CDR1 SGHTA, CDR2 FQGNSA.

The table lists this clonotype with a few counts. The chain has TRBV20-1 and TRBJ2-1; 10 bases match TRBD2. The J segment lost 10 bases and the V segment lost 7 bases, leaving 7 bases of the junction unmatched. The CDR3 runs to 12 residues. Per the germline V gene, CDR1 is DFQATT and CDR2 is SNEGSKA (reference sequence). The CDR3: CSVKRGGREQFF. In DNA, the CDR3 is TGCAGTGTTAAGCGGGGGGGGAGGGAGCAGTTCTTC.

About this clonotype: The junction and the germline gene differ at one end; a read error may be behind it. This sequence joins TRBV20-1 and TRBJ2-2, with a tentative D call TRBD2 (5 bases). Looked up from germline, CDR1 is DFQATT and CDR2 is SNEGSKA (reference sequence). The CDR3 is 16 residues long. The chain's CDR3 is CCARDLRVVDTGELFF. The CDR3 DNA sequence: TGCTGTGCTAGAGATCTGAGGGTGGTAGACACCGGGGAGCTGTTTTTT.

This clonotype was detected a few times. The chain recombines TRBV10-3 with TRBJ2-1; either TRBD1 or TRBD2 may supply D (7 bases each). The CDR3 has 17 amino acids. Trimming removed 6 bases at V and 0 bases at J, with 18 bases between. The V gene's germline CDR1 is ENHRY and CDR2 SYGVKD. The CDR3 nucleotides are TGTGCCATCAGAGCAAGGGGAGGGGGCCTCTCCTACAATGAGCAGTTCTTC. Residues: CAIRARGGGLSYNEQFF.

The chain recombines TRBV10-3 with TRBJ2-7; D is undetermined. Trimming took off 10 bases at V and 5 bases at J, with 15 bases between the two ends. Germline CDR1 and CDR2: ENHRY and SYGVKD. The CDR3 consists of 12 residues. The CDR3 reads CATSMAGHEQYF. The CDR3 DNA reads as TGTGCCACTTCAATGGCCGGACACGAGCAGTACTTC.

This clonotype came up many times. The CDR3 DNA is TGTGCCAGCAGTTTCGTAGCGGGAGGGCCGGTTACGCAGTATTTT. Its protein product is CASSFVAGGPVTQYF. The V gene is TRBV12-3 or TRBV12-4, the J gene TRBJ2-3; 11 nucleotides align to TRBD2. This CDR3 region has 15 residues. Trimming removed 3 bases from V and 8 bases from J; junction bases left unmatched: 7.

This clonotype appeared a few times. The chain uses TRBV29-1 and TRBJ2-1; D is possibly TRBD2 (5 bases). V lost 1 base and J 5 bases, leaving 15 bases between the germline ends. The CDR3 spans 15 residues. Germline CDR1 SQVTM, CDR2 ANQGSEA. CDR3 sequence: CSVEGRTRRNNEQFF. CDR3 coding DNA: TGCAGCGTTGAAGGTCGAACTAGGAGAAACAATGAGCAGTTCTTC.